The next 3 T cell receptor beta chains were all read from a single sample in a study of neurological immune-mediated disorders. Each CDR3 protein is one row after TCRdb ran MiXCR on the 5' RACE reads. The table includes about 55,000 distinct CDR3 sequences, roughly 3.5% detected once. Input material: PBMCs. The source is a man under 40 with multiple sclerosis.

Many counts were recorded for this clonotype. This chain joins TRBV7-3 and TRBJ2-3; D remains ambiguous. The length of the CDR3 is 15 residues. The germline V gene has CDR1 SGHTA and CDR2 FQGTGA. V lost 0 bases and J lost 1, with 8 bases in between. CDR3 in DNA: TGTGCCAGCAGCTTAACCTACGAGCGCACAGATACGCAGTATTTT. Translation gives CASSLTYERTDTQYF. The full variable domain, with the rest looked up from reference TRBV7-3 and TRBJ2-3, is GAGVSQTPSNKVTEKGKYVELRCDPISGHTALYWYRQSLGQGPEFLIYFQGTGAADDSGLPNDRFFAVRPEGSVSTLKIQRTERGDSAVYLCASSLTYERTDTQYFGPGTRLTVL.

Many counts were recorded for this clonotype. The chain uses TRBV3-1 and TRBJ1-2, with no clear D. The CDR3 sequence is 14 residues long. CDR1 is LGHDT and CDR2 is YNNKEL in the germline V gene (reference sequence). Trimming took 3 bases from V and 6 from J, leaving 14 bases between them. This CDR3 is CASSQSAVENGYTF. As DNA, the CDR3 is TGTGCCAGCAGCCAGTCAGCAGTAGAAAATGGCTACACCTTC.

This clonotype was seen repeatedly, ten times or more. The chain combines TRBV28 with TRBJ2-5, with a possible D match to TRBD1 (5 bases). V was clipped by 6 bases and J by 1 base, with 9 bases between them. This CDR3 spans 13 amino acids. Germline CDR1 is MDHEN and CDR2 is SYDVKM. CDR3 in amino acids: CASRLDSQETQYF. The CDR3 nucleotides are TGTGCCAGCAGACTCGACAGCCAAGAGACCCAGTACTTC.